This T cell receptor beta chain was found in a study of cytomegalovirus exposure and HLA in healthy donors. Broader study findings: In a later analysis, specific HLA alleles were associated with more than 15,000 TCR beta sequences at a 0.05 false discovery rate.

With regard to this clone: Its antigen is currently unknown.

Each donor was nominally healthy when sampled (though unrecorded immune exposures were likely). Amplification used 60 Vbeta primers and 13 Jbeta primers. This table comes from immunoSEQ multiplex PCR, and its TCRdb copy is limited to in-frame clones, with some not included. Of about 200,000 clones listed, approximately 12% are singletons. The CDR3 runs to 15 residues. Germline V gene sequence: CDR1 MNHNS, CDR2 SASEGT. V was cut by 4 bases and J by 3 bases, with 15 bases left in between. J is TRBJ2-5 and V is TRBV6-1, with a possible D match to TRBD2 (7 bases). The sequenced sample consisted of PBMCs. The receptor's source is a man between 50 and 59 years old in good health and CMV-seropositive. CDR3 DNA sequence: TGTGCCAGCAGTGGACGGCGGGGGCTAGAAGAGACCCAGTACTTC. Translating gives CASSGRRGLEETQYF.